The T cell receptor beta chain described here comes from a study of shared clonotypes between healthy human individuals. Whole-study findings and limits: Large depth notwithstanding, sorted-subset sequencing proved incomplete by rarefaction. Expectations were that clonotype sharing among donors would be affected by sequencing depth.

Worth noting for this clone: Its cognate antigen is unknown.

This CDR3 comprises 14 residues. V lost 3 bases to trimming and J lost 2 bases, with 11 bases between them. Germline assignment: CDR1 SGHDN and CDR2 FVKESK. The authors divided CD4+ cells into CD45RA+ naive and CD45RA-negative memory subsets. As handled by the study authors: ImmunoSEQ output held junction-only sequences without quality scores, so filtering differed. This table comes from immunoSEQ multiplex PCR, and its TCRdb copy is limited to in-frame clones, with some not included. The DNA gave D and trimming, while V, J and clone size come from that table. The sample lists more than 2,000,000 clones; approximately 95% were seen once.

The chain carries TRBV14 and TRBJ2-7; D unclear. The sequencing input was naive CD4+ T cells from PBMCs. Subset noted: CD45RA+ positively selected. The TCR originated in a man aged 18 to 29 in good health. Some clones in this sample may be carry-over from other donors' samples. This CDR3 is CASSHGRIPYEQYF. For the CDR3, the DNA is TGTGCCAGCAGCCATGGGCGGATTCCCTACGAGCAGTACTTC.